The next 7 T cell receptor beta chains were all read from a single sample in a study of vaccination and CD4 T cells after COVID-19. The Oncomine TCR Beta short-read assay sequenced DNA from cultured CD4+ T cells. TCRdb re-derived calls from the PCR reads in MiXCR, one entry per CDR3 protein. The sample includes about 25,000 distinct CDR3 sequences, 28% of them seen just once. Their cognate antigens are unknown. As for time point: late sampling 161 to 241 days after vaccination in a few convalescent patients. The treatment denotes: approximately 11-day PBMC culture with coronavirus spike peptide pools or control peptides (ViraFEST assay). The sequencing here drew on CD4+ T cells from blood, cultured in vitro, taken about 7 months after SARS-CoV-2 vaccination. These receptor sequences come from a human donor who had recovered from COVID-19.

This clonotype was seen a handful of times. This chain connects TRBV6-1 to TRBJ2-3; D is uncertain. The CDR3 runs 15 residues. The V gene lost 1 base and the J gene lost 2 bases, with 10 bases spanning the gap. The germline V gene has CDR1 MNHNS and CDR2 SASEGT. The CDR3, as DNA: TGTGCCAGCAGTGAAGGAGGCGGTGTCACAGATACGCAGTATTTT. Translation: CASSEGGGVTDTQYF.

At least ten counts were recorded for this clonotype. This chain links TRBV28 with TRBJ1-1; tentatively, D is TRBD1 (6 bases). Germline assignment: CDR1 MDHEN and CDR2 SYDVKM. The CDR3 has 12 residues. V lost 5 bases and J 3 bases, leaving 7 bases between the germline ends. CDR3 loop: CASSPGDTEAFF. The CDR3 DNA is TGTGCCAGCAGTCCAGGGGACACTGAAGCTTTCTTT.

The J gene is TRBJ2-7, the V gene TRBV4-2; D gene unclear. The germline CDR1 and CDR2 sequences are LGHNA and YNFKEQ. The CDR3 totals 16 residues. The ends were cut back, 0 bases at V and 0 bases at J, with 12 bases in the middle. The CDR3 region has the DNA TGTGCCAGCAGCCAAGAGTACAGCGAGCCCTCCTACGAGCAGTACTTC. It codes for CASSQEYSEPSYEQYF.

Sample share makes this clonotype medium-sized. V and J are TRBV20-1 and TRBJ2-3; D gene uncertain. Trimming left V 2 bases short and J 0 bases short, with 9 bases between. Germline V gene lookup returns CDR1 DFQATT and CDR2 SNEGSKA (reference sequence). This CDR3 comprises 14 residues. The CDR3 DNA reads TGCAGTGCTAGAACCCGTACTAGCACAGATACGCAGTATTTT. It specifies CSARTRTSTDTQYF.

The chain carries TRBV7-9 and TRBJ2-3, with 10 bases fitting TRBD1. V lost 1 base to trimming and J lost 3 bases; unmatched junction nucleotides: 4. The CDR3 is made up of 16 amino acids. Germline values: CDR1 SEHNR, CDR2 FQNEAQ (reference sequence). CDR3 region: CASSLETGGMTDTQYF. CDR3 in DNA: TGTGCCAGCAGCTTAGAGACAGGGGGCATGACAGATACGCAGTATTTT.

V usage is TRBV6-1 and J usage is TRBJ1-1, with D maybe TRBD1 (6 bases). Per the germline V gene, CDR1 is MNHNS and CDR2 is SASEGT. V lost 4 bases to trimming and J lost 11 bases, with 17 bases between them. The CDR3 is 13 amino acids. CDR3 sequence: CASSGWTAAWAFF. CDR3 in DNA: TGTGCCAGCAGTGGATGGACAGCGGCCTGGGCTTTCTTT.

V is TRBV10-3 and J is TRBJ2-3; the match to TRBD2 covers 12 bases. CDR1 ENHRY and CDR2 SYGVKD come from the germline V gene. Trimming at V came to 8 bases and at J to 9 bases, leaving 9 bases not matched to a gene. The CDR3 covers 14 residues. In DNA, the CDR3 is TGTGCCATCCGGACTAGCGGGATGGGCCCGACGCAGTATTTT. It is translated as CAIRTSGMGPTQYF.